The TCR beta chain described here comes from a study of T-cell reconstitution after alpha-beta-depleted transplantation in children. This CDR3 contains 13 residues. Germline CDR1 is MGHDK and CDR2 is SYGVNS. V dropped 8 bases and J dropped 2 bases, with 9 bases sitting between them. In its sample, this clonotype was seen many times. Unique molecular identifiers were used in preparing the TCRbeta library. TCRdb called the PCR reads again in MiXCR, with one record for every CDR3 protein. In the table there are 200,000 to 300,000 distinct CDR3 sequences, 9.5% to 15% of which are singletons. The chain employs TRBV25-1 and TRBJ2-2; a weak D match, TRBD1 (6 bases). The TCR originated in a human donor who donated a stem cell graft to a child with acute lymphoblastic leukemia. This specimen consisted of PBMCs from the stem cell graft donor, obtained from the stem cell graft. The CDR3, as DNA: TGTGCCAGCGGGACACCTAACACCGGGGAGCTGTTTTTT. It specifies CASGTPNTGELFF.